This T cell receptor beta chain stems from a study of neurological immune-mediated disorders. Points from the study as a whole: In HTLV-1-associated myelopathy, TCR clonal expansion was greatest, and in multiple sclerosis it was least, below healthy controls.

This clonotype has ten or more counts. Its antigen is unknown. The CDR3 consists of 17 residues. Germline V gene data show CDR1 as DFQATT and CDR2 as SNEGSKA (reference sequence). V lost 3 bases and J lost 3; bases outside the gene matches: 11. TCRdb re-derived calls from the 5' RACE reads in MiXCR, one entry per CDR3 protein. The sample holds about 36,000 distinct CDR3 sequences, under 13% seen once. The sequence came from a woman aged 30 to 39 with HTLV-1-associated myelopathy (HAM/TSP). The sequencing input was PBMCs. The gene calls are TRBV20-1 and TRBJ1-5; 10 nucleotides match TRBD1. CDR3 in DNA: TGCAGTGCTAGTGTGGACAGGGGGACCCCGTTCAATCAGCCCCAGCATTTT. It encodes CSASVDRGTPFNQPQHF.